The 5 T cell receptor beta chains presented below share a single source sample, sequenced in a study of T cell repertoires in cytomegalovirus infection. One entry per CDR3 protein, called by TCRdb with MiXCR from the reads. The table lists 160,000 or so distinct CDR3 sequences, 20% to 25% of them singletons, with roughly 25% in the top ten. These TCRs are of unknown antigen specificity. Sample: CD8+ T cells from cultured PBMCs, taken from culture after CMV antigen stimulation. Every receptor here comes from a human donor in good health (CMV status not recorded). Some clones in this sample may be carry-over from other donors' samples.

V gene TRBV7-8 combines with J gene TRBJ2-7, with D perhaps matching TRBD1 (7 bases). Germline V gives CDR1 SGHVS, CDR2 FQNEAQ. The V end lost 3 bases, the J end lost 2 bases, and 14 bases lay between the germline ends. The CDR3 consists of 15 residues. CDR3 in amino acids: CASSLEGAAAYEQYF. In nucleotides, the CDR3 is TGTGCCAGCAGCTTGGAGGGGGCGGCCGCCTACGAGCAGTACTTC.

The V call is TRBV7-2, the J call TRBJ2-2, with 10 bases that match TRBD2. V trimming: 4 bases; J trimming: 1 base; junction bases outside the gene matches: 3. Germline CDR1 is SGHTA and CDR2 is FQGNSA. This CDR3 has 16 amino acids. DNA of the CDR3: TGTGCCAGCAGCTACCTAGCGGGGGTGAACACCGGGGAGCTGTTTTTT. This codes for CASSYLAGVNTGELFF.

The chain combines TRBV7-2 with TRBJ1-1, with no clear D. Looked up from germline, CDR1 is SGHTA and CDR2 is FQGNSA. The CDR3 consists of 12 residues. The V end was cut by 3 bases, the J end by 7 bases, with 9 bases between. CDR3 sequence reads: CASSLPVFEAFF. The CDR3 coding sequence is TGTGCCAGCAGCTTGCCGGTATTTGAAGCTTTCTTT.

This clonotype was seen more than once but under ten times. The chain uses TRBV7-9 and TRBJ1-2; the D is unclear. Trimming removed 1 base from V and 7 bases from J, with 4 bases in between. This CDR3 contains 11 residues. Germline values: CDR1 SEHNR, CDR2 FQNEAQ (reference sequence). CDR3 nucleotides: TGTGCCAGCAGCTTAGTGGTTGGCTACACCTTC. It specifies CASSLVVGYTF.

The chain links TRBV12-3 or TRBV12-4 to TRBJ1-5; TRBD1 matches 9 bases. The junction had 11 bases not matched to a gene; V was cut back by 7 bases and J by 4 bases. The CDR3 has 16 amino acids. The CDR3 DNA is TGTGCCAGCACCGACACGAGGGGACAGGGAAATCAGCCCCAGCATTTT. Its translation is CASTDTRGQGNQPQHF.